This T cell receptor beta chain came from a study of cytomegalovirus exposure and HLA in healthy donors. This clone was counted once. The antigen is unknown. Study-level results: What TCR beta sequences reportedly achieved was accurate prediction of HLA-A and HLA-B alleles in most subjects. What was likely a sequencing artifact was a cluster of highly shared sequence variants. Most CMV-associated TCR beta chains were later found to appear HLA-restricted.

A multiplex PCR was run with 60 Vbeta primers and 13 Jbeta primers. Per the original methods: A follow-up analysis tallied approximately 85 million unique TCR beta chains, some 9.9 million shared. The method was immunoSEQ multiplex PCR; TCRdb's version includes in-frame clones alone and lacks a portion of them. V and J calls and clone size are those listed in that table; D and trimming were worked out from the DNA. The sample consists of around 130,000 clones, around 85% of them appearing once. The V and J ends lost 4 bases and 1 base respectively, with 23 bases between them. The length of the CDR3 is 18 residues. Germline CDR1 and CDR2: WNHNN and SYGVQD (reference sequence).

Sequencing input: PBMCs. This clonotype originated in a boy younger than 18 in good health and CMV-seronegative. The gene calls are TRBV10-1 and TRBJ2-7; D might be TRBD1 (6 bases). CDR3: CASSVPHYRDISSYEQYF. CDR3 nucleotide sequence: TGCGCCAGCAGTGTTCCCCATTACCGGGACATAAGTTCCTACGAGCAGTACTTC.